One and the same sample provided the 21 T cell receptor beta chains below, sequenced in a study of blood T cells in healthy people across ages. Primed by a sample-barcoded 5' primer and a J-beta primer mix, a second PCR proceeded for about 6 to 11 cycles. From the 5' RACE reads, TCRdb called clonotypes with MiXCR, one entry per CDR3 protein. Of about 1.7 million distinct CDR3 sequences listed, 28% are singletons. The sample taken for sequencing was blood. The source is a woman aged 25 to 45 in good health.

This clonotype was seen only a few times. The rearrangement links TRBV30 to TRBJ2-7; D is possibly TRBD2 (6 bases). The length of the CDR3 is 13 residues. Germline V gene data show CDR1 as GTSNPN and CDR2 as SVGIG (reference sequence). V was clipped by 3 bases and J by 3 bases, with 12 bases between them. The chain's CDR3 is CAWSLGTRYEQYF. The CDR3 DNA is TGTGCCTGGAGCCTAGGGACTCGCTACGAGCAGTACTTC.

This clonotype has only a few counts. The CDR3 region has the DNA TGTGCCAGCAGTGAACGGTCGTCGAAAGGCTACACCTTC. Protein product: CASSERSSKGYTF. V is TRBV25-1 and J is TRBJ1-2, with D unresolved. Germline V gene sequence: CDR1 MGHDK, CDR2 SYGVNS. V lost 2 bases, J lost 8 bases, and 12 bases lay in between. The CDR3 length is 13 residues.

The chain recombines TRBV11-2 with TRBJ1-2, with 8 bases fitting TRBD1. Germline CDR1 reads SGHAT; CDR2 reads FQNNGV. The trim removed 1 base at V and 4 bases at J, leaving 8 bases unmatched. This CDR3 has 16 residues. Written as DNA, the CDR3 is TGTGCCAGCAGCTTAGGAGGCGCAGGGGGCGCCTATGGCTACACCTTC. It codes for CASSLGGAGGAYGYTF.

This clonotype was recorded a few times. This sequence joins TRBV24-1 and TRBJ2-7, with D maybe TRBD2 (5 bases). The CDR3 spans 14 residues. V was pared by 2 bases and J by 3 bases, with 10 bases between. Germline CDR1 and CDR2: KGHDR and SFDVKD. The CDR3 sequence is CATSDSSGSYEQYF. The CDR3 DNA reads as TGTGCCACCAGTGATTCCTCTGGGAGCTACGAGCAGTACTTC.

This clonotype was counted only a few times. The V gene is TRBV6-1, the J gene TRBJ2-5, with a tentative D call TRBD2 (6 bases). Trimming pared 0 bases from V and 6 bases from J, leaving 14 bases between. CDR1 and CDR2 (germline): MNHNS, SASEGT. This CDR3 is 15 amino acids long. The CDR3 coding sequence is TGTGCCAGCAGTGAAGCGCCGGGGGTGGCAAAGACCCAGTACTTC. Its protein is CASSEAPGVAKTQYF.

This clonotype was seen a handful of times. The chain has TRBV7-2 and TRBJ2-3; D assignment may be TRBD1 or TRBD2 (6 bases each). V lost 7 bases, J lost 5 bases, and 13 bases lay in between. The CDR3 extends over 13 amino acids. In germline, CDR1 is SGHTA, CDR2 FQGNSA. The CDR3 sequence: CASNRGLLDTQYF. The CDR3 nucleotides are TGTGCCAGCAATCGGGGGCTGTTAGATACGCAGTATTTT.

This clonotype was observed a handful of times. The genes are TRBV12-3 or TRBV12-4 and TRBJ1-1, with TRBD1 matching over 8 bases. There are 14 residues in the CDR3. Unmatched junction bases numbered 7, after V lost 7 bases and J lost 3 bases. Here the CDR3 reads CASNPGGTYTEAFF. The CDR3 DNA reads as TGTGCCAGCAACCCAGGGGGCACGTACACTGAAGCTTTCTTT.

The sample holds a few counts of this clonotype. This rearrangement joins TRBV28 to TRBJ2-3; 11 bases line up with TRBD2. Trimming cost V 6 bases and J 7 bases; bases outside gene matches: 9. This CDR3 has 15 residues. The germline V gene encodes CDR1 MDHEN and CDR2 SYDVKM. The CDR3 spells CASRITSGGRNTQYF. CDR3 sequence (DNA): TGTGCCAGCAGGATTACTAGCGGGGGTAGAAATACGCAGTATTTT. Together with reference TRBV28 and TRBJ2-3, the CDR3 gives the full variable domain: DVKVTQSSRYLVKRTGEKVFLECVQDMDHENMFWYRQDPGLGLRLIYFSYDVKMKEKGDIPEGYSVSREKKERFSLILESASTNQTSMYLCASRITSGGRNTQYFGPGTRLTVL.

The CDR3 coding sequence is TGCGCCAGCCCCCGAAAGTGGACAGGGAACAATGAGCAGTTCTTC. Residues: CASPRKWTGNNEQFF. The V gene is TRBV5-1, the J gene TRBJ2-1; 8 positions match TRBD1. V shed 7 bases and J 5 bases; nucleotides not matched to a gene: 11. The germline V gene has CDR1 SGHRS and CDR2 YFSETQ. The CDR3 contains 15 residues.

This clonotype has a count of ten or more. The chain recombines TRBV5-1 with TRBJ1-2, with D hard to call. With 4 bases removed from V and 8 bases from J, the gap between germline ends came to 15 bases. The germline V gene has CDR1 SGHRS and CDR2 YFSETQ. The length of the CDR3 is 13 residues. The CDR3 bases are TGCGCCAGCAGCCCTAGGACGTTCCACGGCTACACCTTC. Protein product: CASSPRTFHGYTF.

V gene TRBV7-2 combines with J gene TRBJ2-3; TRBD2 matches 10 bases. The CDR3 runs 17 residues. Germline CDR1 reads SGHTA; CDR2 reads FQGNSA. V trimming: 0 bases; J trimming: 5 bases; junction bases outside the gene matches: 8. The CDR3 region is CASSLASSGRRGDTQYF. DNA of the CDR3: TGTGCCAGCAGCTTAGCCTCTAGCGGGAGAAGGGGAGATACGCAGTATTTT.

The genes are TRBV5-1 and TRBJ1-1, with D possibly matching TRBD1 (6 bases). V was shortened by 6 bases and J by 1 base, with 13 bases between the two germline ends. CDR1 is SGHRS, CDR2 YFSETQ, per germline. This CDR3 has 14 amino acids. The CDR3 region is CASNPAGANTEAFF. In DNA form, the CDR3 reads TGCGCCAGCAACCCGGCAGGGGCGAACACTGAAGCTTTCTTT.

The chain recombines TRBV11-2 with TRBJ2-7, with a possible D match to TRBD1 (7 bases). V lost 4 bases, J lost 5 bases, and 21 bases lay in between. Germline CDR1 SGHAT, CDR2 FQNNGV. The CDR3 sequence is 16 residues long. CDR3 loop: CASSSGGTSRLNEQYF. CDR3 DNA sequence: TGTGCCAGCAGCTCAGGGGGAACTAGCAGACTGAACGAGCAGTACTTC.

This clonotype was picked up a small number of times. The J gene is TRBJ1-2, the V gene TRBV7-9; 7 bases map to TRBD1. After removal of 6 bases from V and 4 bases from J, the junction contained 17 bases not matched to a gene. The CDR3 has 17 residues. From germline, CDR1 is SEHNR and CDR2 FQNEAQ (reference sequence). The CDR3 DNA sequence: TGTGCCAGCAGTTCGAGCGACAGGGAAGTAGATGTCTATGGCTACACCTTC. Its translation is CASSSSDREVDVYGYTF.

The rearrangement joins TRBV6-1 to TRBJ2-7; either TRBD1 or TRBD2 may supply D (5 bases each). The CDR3 has 14 residues. V shed 8 bases and J shed 3 bases, with 17 bases lying between them. Germline V lookup: CDR1 MNHNS, CDR2 SASEGT. CDR3 in amino acids: CASEDIGELYEQYF. CDR3 bases: TGTGCCAGCGAGGATATAGGGGAGCTCTACGAGCAGTACTTC.

This clonotype has a handful of counts. This sequence joins TRBV20-1 and TRBJ1-2; D gene ambiguous. V lost 0 bases, J lost 8 bases, and 7 bases lay in between. Germline lookup yields CDR1 DFQATT and CDR2 SNEGSKA (reference sequence). CDR3 length: 11 residues. The CDR3: CSARDDHGYTF. The CDR3 nucleotides read TGCAGTGCTAGAGATGATCACGGCTACACCTTC.

The chain employs TRBV7-8 and TRBJ1-5; the match to TRBD1 covers 7 bases. V was pared by 2 bases and J by 4 bases, with 5 bases of the junction left unmatched. CDR1 SGHVS and CDR2 FQNEAQ come from the germline V gene. This CDR3 spans 15 amino acids. CDR3 loop: CASSLSAGGNQPQHF. The CDR3 DNA follows: TGTGCCAGCAGCTTATCTGCAGGGGGGAATCAGCCCCAGCATTTT.

This clonotype occurred a few times. The chain recombines TRBV6-5 with TRBJ2-1; 11 nucleotides match TRBD2. This CDR3 is built from 18 residues. V was pared by 2 bases and J by 4 bases, with 10 bases of the junction left unmatched. Germline lookup yields CDR1 MNHEY and CDR2 SVGAGI. CDR3 protein: CASSYPSGTSGSYNEQFF. The CDR3 coding sequence is TGTGCCAGCAGTTACCCATCCGGGACTAGCGGATCTTACAATGAGCAGTTCTTC.

The rearrangement joins TRBV5-4 to TRBJ2-7, with TRBD2 as a possible D gene (7 bases). The V end was cut by 3 bases, the J end by 0 bases, with 13 bases between. This CDR3 spans 15 amino acids. Germline CDR1 and CDR2: SGHNT and YYREEE (reference sequence). The CDR3 reads CASSWGGADSYEQYF. The CDR3 DNA follows: TGTGCCAGCAGCTGGGGGGGGGCGGACTCCTACGAGCAGTACTTC.

The rearrangement links TRBV7-2 to TRBJ2-7, with 9 bases matching TRBD1. Germline V gene lookup returns CDR1 SGHTA and CDR2 FQGNSA. The CDR3 is 15 amino acids. The J segment lost 5 bases and the V segment lost 7 bases, leaving 12 bases of the junction unmatched. CDR3 bases: TGTGCCAGCACCCAGAGCCGGGACAGGGCCCACGAGCAGTACTTC. Its protein is CASTQSRDRAHEQYF.

A few counts support this clonotype. CDR3 nucleotides: TGCAGCGTTGGGGTCACCGGGGAGCTGTTTTTT. Translation gives CSVGVTGELFF. The V and J genes are TRBV29-1 and TRBJ2-2, with unresolved D. Germline CDR1 is SQVTM and CDR2 is ANQGSEA. V lost 4 bases, J lost 4 bases, and 4 bases lay in between. The CDR3 sequence is 11 residues long.